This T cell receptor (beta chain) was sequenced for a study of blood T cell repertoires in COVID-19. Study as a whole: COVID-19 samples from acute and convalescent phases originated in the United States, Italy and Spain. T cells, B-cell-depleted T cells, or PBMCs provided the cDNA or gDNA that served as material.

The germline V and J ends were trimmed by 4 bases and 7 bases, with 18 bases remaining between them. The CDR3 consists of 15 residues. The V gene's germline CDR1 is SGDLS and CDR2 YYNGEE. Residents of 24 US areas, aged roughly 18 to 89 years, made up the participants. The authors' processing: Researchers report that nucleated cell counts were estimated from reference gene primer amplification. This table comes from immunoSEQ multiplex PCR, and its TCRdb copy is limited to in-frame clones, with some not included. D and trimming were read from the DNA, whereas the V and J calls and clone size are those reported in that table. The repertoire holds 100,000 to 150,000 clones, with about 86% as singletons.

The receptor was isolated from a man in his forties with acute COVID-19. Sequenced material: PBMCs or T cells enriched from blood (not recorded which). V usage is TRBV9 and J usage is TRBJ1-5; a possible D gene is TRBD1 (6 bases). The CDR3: CASSLSNRVGQPQHF. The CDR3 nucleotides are TGTGCCAGCAGCCTCTCCAACAGGGTAGGACAGCCCCAGCATTTT.